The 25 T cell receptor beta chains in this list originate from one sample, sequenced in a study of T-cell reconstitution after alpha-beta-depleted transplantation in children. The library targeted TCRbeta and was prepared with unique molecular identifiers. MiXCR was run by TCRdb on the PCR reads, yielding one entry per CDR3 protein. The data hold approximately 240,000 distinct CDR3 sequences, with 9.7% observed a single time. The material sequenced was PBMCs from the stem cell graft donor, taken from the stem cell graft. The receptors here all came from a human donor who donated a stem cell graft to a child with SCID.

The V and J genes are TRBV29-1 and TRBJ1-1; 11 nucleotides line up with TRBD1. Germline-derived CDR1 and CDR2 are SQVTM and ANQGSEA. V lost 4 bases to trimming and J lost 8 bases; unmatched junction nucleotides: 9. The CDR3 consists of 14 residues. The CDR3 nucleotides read TGCAGCGTTGTTAGGGGGACAGGGGGATACGAAGCTTTCTTT. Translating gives CSVVRGTGGYEAFF.

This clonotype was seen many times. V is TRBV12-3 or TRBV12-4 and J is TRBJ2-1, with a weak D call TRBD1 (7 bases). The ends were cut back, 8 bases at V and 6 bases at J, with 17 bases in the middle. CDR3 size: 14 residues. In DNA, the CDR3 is TGTGCCAGCCAGGGGGGCCTGTCAGTCAATGAGCAGTTCTTC. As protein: CASQGGLSVNEQFF.

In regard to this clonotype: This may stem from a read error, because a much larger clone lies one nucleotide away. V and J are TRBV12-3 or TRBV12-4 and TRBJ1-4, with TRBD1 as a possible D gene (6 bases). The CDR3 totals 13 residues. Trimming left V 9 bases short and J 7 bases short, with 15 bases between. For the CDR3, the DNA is TGTGCCAGTCTCAGGACAGCTTCTGAAAAACTGTTTTTT. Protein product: CASLRTASEKLFF.

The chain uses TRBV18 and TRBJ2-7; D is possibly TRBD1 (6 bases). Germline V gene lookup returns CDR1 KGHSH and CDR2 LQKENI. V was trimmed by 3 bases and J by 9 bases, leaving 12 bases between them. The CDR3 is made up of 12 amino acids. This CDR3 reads CASSPGHGGQYF. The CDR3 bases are TGTGCCAGCTCACCGGGACACGGTGGGCAGTACTTC.

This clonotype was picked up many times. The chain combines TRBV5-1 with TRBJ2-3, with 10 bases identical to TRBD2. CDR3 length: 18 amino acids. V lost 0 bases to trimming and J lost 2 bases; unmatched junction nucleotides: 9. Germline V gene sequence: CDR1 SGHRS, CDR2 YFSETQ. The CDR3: CASSLDELAGAFTDTQYF. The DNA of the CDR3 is TGCGCCAGCAGCTTGGATGAGCTAGCGGGGGCATTCACAGATACGCAGTATTTT.

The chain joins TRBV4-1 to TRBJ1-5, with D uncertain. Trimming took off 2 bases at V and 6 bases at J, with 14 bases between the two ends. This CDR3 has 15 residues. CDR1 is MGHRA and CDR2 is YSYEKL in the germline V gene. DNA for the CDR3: TGCGCCAGCAGCCAAATCGGAGGGCTTGGTCAGCCCCAGCATTTT. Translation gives CASSQIGGLGQPQHF.

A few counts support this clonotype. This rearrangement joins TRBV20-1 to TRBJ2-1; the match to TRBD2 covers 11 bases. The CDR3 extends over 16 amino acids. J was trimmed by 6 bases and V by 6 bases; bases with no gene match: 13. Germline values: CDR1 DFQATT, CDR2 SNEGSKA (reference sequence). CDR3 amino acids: CSAPTHLAGGFNEQFF. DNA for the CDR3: TGCAGTGCCCCCACTCATCTAGCGGGGGGCTTCAATGAGCAGTTCTTC.

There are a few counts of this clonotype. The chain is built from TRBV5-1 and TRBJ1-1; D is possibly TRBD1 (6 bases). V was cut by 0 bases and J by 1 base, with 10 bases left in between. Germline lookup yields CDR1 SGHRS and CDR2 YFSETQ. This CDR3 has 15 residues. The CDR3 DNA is TGCGCCAGCAGCTTGGAGGGGGGATGGAACACTGAAGCTTTCTTT. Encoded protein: CASSLEGGWNTEAFF.

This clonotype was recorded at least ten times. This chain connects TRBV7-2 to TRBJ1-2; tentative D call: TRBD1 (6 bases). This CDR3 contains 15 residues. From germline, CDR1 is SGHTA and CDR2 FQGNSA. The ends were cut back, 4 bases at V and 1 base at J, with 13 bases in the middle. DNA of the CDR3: TGTGCCAGCAGCTCATCGAGGGGGGGTAACTATGGCTACACCTTC. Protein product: CASSSSRGGNYGYTF.

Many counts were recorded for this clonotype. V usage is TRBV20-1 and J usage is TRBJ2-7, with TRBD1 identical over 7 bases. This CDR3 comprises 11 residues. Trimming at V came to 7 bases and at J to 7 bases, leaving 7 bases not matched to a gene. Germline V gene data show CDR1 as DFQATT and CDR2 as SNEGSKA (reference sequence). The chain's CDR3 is CSGLGGEEQYF. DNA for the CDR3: TGCAGTGGTTTAGGGGGCGAGGAGCAGTACTTC.

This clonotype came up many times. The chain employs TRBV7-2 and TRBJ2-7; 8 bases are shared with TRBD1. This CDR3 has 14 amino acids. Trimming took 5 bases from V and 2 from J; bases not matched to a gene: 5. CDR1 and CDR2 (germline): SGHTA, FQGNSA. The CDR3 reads CASSLWTGPYEQYF. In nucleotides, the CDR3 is TGTGCCAGCAGCCTCTGGACAGGGCCCTACGAGCAGTACTTC.

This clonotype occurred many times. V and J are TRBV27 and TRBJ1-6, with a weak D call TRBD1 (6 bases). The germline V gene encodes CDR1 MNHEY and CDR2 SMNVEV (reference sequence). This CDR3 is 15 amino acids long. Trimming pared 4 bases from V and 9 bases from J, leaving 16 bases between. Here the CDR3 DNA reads TGTGCCAGCAGTTCCCGGGGGGGGCGAGTTTCACCCCTCCACTTT. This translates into CASSSRGGRVSPLHF.

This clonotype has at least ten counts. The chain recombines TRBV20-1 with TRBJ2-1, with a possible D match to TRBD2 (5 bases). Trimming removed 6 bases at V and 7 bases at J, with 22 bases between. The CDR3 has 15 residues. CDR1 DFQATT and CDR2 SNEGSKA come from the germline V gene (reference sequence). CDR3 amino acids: CSAPEGRRIGNEQFF. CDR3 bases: TGCAGTGCCCCCGAGGGTAGGAGGATCGGGAATGAGCAGTTCTTC.

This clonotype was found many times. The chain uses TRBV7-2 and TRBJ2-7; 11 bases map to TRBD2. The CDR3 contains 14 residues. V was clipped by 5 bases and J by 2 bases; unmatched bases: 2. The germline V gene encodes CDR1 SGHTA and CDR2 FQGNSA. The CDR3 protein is CASSALAGAYEQYF. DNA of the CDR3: TGTGCCAGCAGCGCACTAGCGGGGGCCTACGAGCAGTACTTC.

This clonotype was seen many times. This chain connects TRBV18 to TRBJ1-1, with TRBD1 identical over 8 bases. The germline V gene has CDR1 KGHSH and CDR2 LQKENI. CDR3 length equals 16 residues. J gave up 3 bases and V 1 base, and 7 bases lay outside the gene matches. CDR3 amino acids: CASSPQRAGGDTEAFF. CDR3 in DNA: TGTGCCAGCTCACCACAAAGGGCAGGGGGCGACACTGAAGCTTTCTTT.

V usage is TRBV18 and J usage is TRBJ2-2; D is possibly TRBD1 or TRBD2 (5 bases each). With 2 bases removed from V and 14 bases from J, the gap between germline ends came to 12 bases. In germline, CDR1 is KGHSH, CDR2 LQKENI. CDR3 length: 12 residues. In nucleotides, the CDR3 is TGTGCCAGCTCACCAGAGGGGCAGGTCCTGTTTTTT. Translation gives CASSPEGQVLFF.

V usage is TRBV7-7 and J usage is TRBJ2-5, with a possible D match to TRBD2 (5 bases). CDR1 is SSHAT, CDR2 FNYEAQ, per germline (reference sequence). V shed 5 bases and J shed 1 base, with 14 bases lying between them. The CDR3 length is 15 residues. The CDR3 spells CASSLRPSSQETQYF. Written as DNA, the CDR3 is TGTGCCAGCAGCCTACGTCCTAGCAGCCAAGAGACCCAGTACTTC.

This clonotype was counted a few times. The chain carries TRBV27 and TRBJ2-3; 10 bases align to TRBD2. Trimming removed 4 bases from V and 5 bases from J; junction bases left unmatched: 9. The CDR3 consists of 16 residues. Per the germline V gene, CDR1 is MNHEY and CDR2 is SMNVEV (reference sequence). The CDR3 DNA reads TGTGCCAGCAGTTCGCCAGCGGGGGGGCGGGGAGATACGCAGTATTTT. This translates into CASSSPAGGRGDTQYF.

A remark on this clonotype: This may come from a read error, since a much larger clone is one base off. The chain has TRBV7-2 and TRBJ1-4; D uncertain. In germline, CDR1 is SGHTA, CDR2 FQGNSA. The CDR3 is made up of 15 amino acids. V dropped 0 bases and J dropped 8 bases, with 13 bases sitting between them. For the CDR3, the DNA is TGTGCCAGCAGCTTAGCTCCTGGGTTAGTGGAAAAACTGTTTTTT. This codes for CASSLAPGLVEKLFF.

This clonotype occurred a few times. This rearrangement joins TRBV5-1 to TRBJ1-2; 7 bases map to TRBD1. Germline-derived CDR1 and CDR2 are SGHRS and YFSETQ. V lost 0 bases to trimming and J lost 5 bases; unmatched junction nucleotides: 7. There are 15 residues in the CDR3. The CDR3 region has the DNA TGCGCCAGCAGCTTGGGGGACAGAGGCGGTTATGGCTACACCTTC. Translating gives CASSLGDRGGYGYTF.

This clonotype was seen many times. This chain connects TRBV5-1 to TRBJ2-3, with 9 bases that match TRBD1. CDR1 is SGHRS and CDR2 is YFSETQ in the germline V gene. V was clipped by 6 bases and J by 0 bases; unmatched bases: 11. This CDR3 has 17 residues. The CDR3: CASKLGTGSLSTDTQYF. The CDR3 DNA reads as TGCGCCAGCAAGTTGGGGACAGGGAGTTTAAGCACAGATACGCAGTATTTT. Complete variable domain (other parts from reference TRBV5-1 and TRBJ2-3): KAGVTQTPRYLIKTRGQQVTLSCSPISGHRSVSWYQQTPGQGLQFLFEYFSETQRNKGNFPGRFSGRQFSNSRSEMNVSTLELGDSALYLCASKLGTGSLSTDTQYFGPGTRLTVL.

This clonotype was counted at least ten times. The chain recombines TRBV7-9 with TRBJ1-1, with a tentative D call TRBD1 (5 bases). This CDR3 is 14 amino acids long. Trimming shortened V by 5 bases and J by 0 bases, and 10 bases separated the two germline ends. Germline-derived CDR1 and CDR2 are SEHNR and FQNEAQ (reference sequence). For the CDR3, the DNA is TGTGCCAGCAGCATTGGGGGTTTGAACACTGAAGCTTTCTTT. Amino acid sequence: CASSIGGLNTEAFF. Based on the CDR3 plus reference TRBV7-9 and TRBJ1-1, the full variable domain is DTGVSQNPRHKITKRGQNVTFRCDPISEHNRLYWYRQTLGQGPEFLTYFQNEAQLEKSRLLSDRFSAERPKGSFSTLEIQRTEQGDSAMYLCASSIGGLNTEAFFGQGTRLTVV.

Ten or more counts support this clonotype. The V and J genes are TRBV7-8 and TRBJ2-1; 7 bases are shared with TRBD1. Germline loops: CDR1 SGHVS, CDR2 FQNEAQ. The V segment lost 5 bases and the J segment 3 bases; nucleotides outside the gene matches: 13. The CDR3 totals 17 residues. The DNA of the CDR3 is TGTGCCAGCAGCCCCCGGGACAGCCGCTTACGCTACAATGAGCAGTTCTTC. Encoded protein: CASSPRDSRLRYNEQFF.

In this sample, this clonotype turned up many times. CDR3 sequence: CASSSHGQGAWEQYF. DNA for the CDR3: TGTGCCAGCAGTTCCCATGGACAGGGGGCTTGGGAGCAGTACTTC. The chain is built from TRBV28 and TRBJ2-7; 11 bases match TRBD1. This CDR3 spans 15 amino acids. With 4 bases clipped from V and 7 bases from J, the junction kept 9 bases outside the gene matches. CDR1 and CDR2 (germline): MDHEN, SYDVKM.

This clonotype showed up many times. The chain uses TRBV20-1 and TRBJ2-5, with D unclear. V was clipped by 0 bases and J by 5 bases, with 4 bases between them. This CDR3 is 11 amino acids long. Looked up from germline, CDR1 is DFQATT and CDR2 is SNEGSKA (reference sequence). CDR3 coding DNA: TGCAGTGCTAGAGATTTGGAGACCCAGTACTTC. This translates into CSARDLETQYF.